Listed here is a single TCR beta chain. Its specificity is not known. Listed TCR primers, together with previously described methods, were used for the bulk TCR libraries. TCRdb reprocessed the PCR reads via MiXCR and lists one record per CDR3 protein. The sample lists 20,000 to 30,000 distinct CDR3 sequences, about a sixth occurring once. The sample comes from a study of molecular identifiers for immune sequencing clone quantification. Study-wide context: Four portions were sequenced after RNA from about 20,000 or 100,000 naive CD8 cells was split five ways in replicates.

General study findings and limits: Clones that had above 20 RNA copies took up over 99% of effector molecules but under 1% in naive cells. Highly expanded clone sizes could be underestimated by identical TCR molecules that share a barcode.

V was pared by 2 bases and J by 2 bases, with 10 bases between. The CDR3 totals 15 residues. Germline V lookup: CDR1 SNHLY, CDR2 FYNNEI. The chain employs TRBV2 and TRBJ2-1; TRBD2 might be the D (7 bases). The receptor was isolated from a human donor in good health. Some libraries in this study had Jurkat cell RNA spiked in. The specimen was naive CD8+ T cells from blood, with Jurkat cell RNA spiked in. Subset denoted: FACS-sorted CD8+CD4-CCR7+CD45RA+ naive T cells. For the CDR3, the DNA is TGTGCCAGCAGTGAATGGGAGGGGGCCTACAATGAGCAGTTCTTC. This gives the protein CASSEWEGAYNEQFF.